This T cell receptor beta chain was recovered during a study of T cell repertoires in cytomegalovirus infection. Study in general: Public TCR beta signatures marked donors with CMV infection and the matching HLA.

TCRdb fed the reads into MiXCR, producing one record per CDR3 protein. The sample contains hundreds of thousands of distinct CDR3 sequences, 30% to 40% of which appear only once. There are 15 residues in the CDR3. The V gene end was trimmed by 5 bases and the J gene end by 3 bases; junction bases not matched to a gene: 11. Looked up from germline, CDR1 is DFQATT and CDR2 is SNEGSKA (reference sequence). General study points: It was HLA-C-restricted CMV-specific TCR beta clonotypes that dominated the response ex vivo. The cumulative frequency of public TCR beta families distinguished individuals who carried CMV together with the relevant HLA.

To note about this clonotype: The antigen remains undetermined.

Sequencing input: PBMCs. V is TRBV20-1 and J is TRBJ2-5, with 8 positions matching TRBD2. The receptor was isolated from a human donor in good health (CMV status not recorded). Some clones in this sample may be carry-over from other donors' samples. CDR3: CSAEPVGGGKETQYF. The CDR3 DNA follows: TGCAGTGCTGAACCGGTCGGGGGGGGAAAAGAGACCCAGTACTTC.